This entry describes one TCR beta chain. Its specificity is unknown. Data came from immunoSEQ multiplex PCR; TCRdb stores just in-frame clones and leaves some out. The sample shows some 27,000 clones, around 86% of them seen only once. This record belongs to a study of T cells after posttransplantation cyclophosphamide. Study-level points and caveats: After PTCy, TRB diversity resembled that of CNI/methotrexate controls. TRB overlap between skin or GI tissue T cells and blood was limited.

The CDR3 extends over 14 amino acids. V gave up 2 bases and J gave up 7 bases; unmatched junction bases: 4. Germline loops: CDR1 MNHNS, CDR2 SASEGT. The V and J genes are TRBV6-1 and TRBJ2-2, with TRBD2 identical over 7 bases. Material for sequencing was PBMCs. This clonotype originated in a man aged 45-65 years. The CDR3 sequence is CASSEREGVGELFF. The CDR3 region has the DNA TGTGCCAGCAGTGAAAGGGAGGGTGTCGGGGAGCTGTTTTTT.